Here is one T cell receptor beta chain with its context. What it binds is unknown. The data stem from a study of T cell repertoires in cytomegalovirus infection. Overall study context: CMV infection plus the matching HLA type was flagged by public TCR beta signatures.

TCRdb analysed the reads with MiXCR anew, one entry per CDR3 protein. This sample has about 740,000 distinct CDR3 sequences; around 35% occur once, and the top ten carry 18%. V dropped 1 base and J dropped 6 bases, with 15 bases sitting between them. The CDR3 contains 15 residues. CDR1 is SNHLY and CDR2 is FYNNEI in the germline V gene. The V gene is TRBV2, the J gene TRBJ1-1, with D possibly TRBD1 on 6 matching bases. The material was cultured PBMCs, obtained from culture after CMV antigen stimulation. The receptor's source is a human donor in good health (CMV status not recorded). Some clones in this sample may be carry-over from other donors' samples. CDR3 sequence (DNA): TGTGCCAGCAGTGAAGGCGCAGGGGACCCCGCTGAAGCTTTCTTT. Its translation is CASSEGAGDPAEAFF.